The 2 T cell receptor beta chains given below trace back to one sample, sequenced in a study of blood T cell repertoires in COVID-19. Profiling relied on immunoSEQ multiplex PCR, and the TCRdb table lists in-frame clones only, not all of them. The table includes over 150,000 clones, around 87% detected once. What was sequenced was peripheral blood. Receptors were obtained from a woman in her 70s with COVID-19, enrolled during active disease.

CDR3 loop: CASRPSGGRADTQYF. CDR3 sequence (DNA): TGCGCCAGCAGACCAAGCGGGGGGAGAGCAGATACGCAGTATTTT. The V gene is TRBV4-1, the J gene TRBJ2-3; 9 nucleotides line up with TRBD2. The CDR3 has 15 residues. CDR1 is MGHRA, CDR2 YSYEKL, per germline. V lost 6 bases, J lost 4 bases, and 8 bases stayed unmatched.

The gene calls are TRBV5-4 and TRBJ1-1; TRBD1 might be the D (5 bases). The germline V gene encodes CDR1 SGHNT and CDR2 YYREEE (reference sequence). Trimming took 1 base from V and 5 from J, leaving 9 bases between them. This CDR3 region has 13 residues. CDR3: CASSLRGGTEAFF. The CDR3 coding sequence is TGTGCCAGCAGCTTGAGGGGAGGAACTGAAGCTTTCTTT.